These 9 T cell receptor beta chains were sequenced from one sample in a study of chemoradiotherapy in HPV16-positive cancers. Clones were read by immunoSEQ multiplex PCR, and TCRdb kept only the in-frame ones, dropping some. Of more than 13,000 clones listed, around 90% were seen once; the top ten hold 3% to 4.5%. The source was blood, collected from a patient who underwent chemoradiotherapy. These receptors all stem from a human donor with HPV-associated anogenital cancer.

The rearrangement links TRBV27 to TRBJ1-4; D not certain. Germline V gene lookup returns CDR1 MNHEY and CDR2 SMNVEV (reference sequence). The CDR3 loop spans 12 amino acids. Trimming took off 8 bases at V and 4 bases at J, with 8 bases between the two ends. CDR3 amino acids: CASGASNEKLFF. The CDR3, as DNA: TGTGCCAGCGGAGCTAGTAATGAAAAACTGTTTTTT.

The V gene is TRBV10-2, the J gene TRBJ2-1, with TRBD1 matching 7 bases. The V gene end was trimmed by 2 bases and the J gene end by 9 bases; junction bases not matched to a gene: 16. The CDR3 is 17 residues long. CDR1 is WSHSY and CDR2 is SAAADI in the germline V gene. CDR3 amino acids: CASSEAEYGTVTSEQFF. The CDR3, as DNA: TGCGCCAGCAGTGAGGCAGAATACGGGACAGTAACATCTGAGCAGTTCTTC.

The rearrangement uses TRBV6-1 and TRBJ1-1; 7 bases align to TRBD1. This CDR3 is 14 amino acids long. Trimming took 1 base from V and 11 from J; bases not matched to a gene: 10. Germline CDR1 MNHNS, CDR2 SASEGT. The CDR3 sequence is CASSEGGQSFGAFF. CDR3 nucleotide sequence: TGTGCCAGCAGTGAAGGGGGACAGTCCTTCGGGGCTTTCTTT.

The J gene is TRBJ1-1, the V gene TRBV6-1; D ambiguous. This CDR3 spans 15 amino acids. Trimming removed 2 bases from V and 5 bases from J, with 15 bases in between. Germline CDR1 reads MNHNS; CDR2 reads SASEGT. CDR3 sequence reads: CASSEFGVSRTEAFF. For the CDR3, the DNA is TGTGCCAGCAGTGAATTCGGGGTCTCGAGGACTGAAGCTTTCTTT.

The CDR3 reads CASSAGPSLIYGYTF. In DNA, the CDR3 is TGCGCCAGCAGTGCTGGACCTTCTCTGATCTATGGCTACACCTTC. The chain carries TRBV10-1 and TRBJ1-2; D not certain. Trimming removed 4 bases at V and 4 bases at J, with 16 bases between. The CDR3 has 15 amino acids. Per germline, CDR1 WNHNN and CDR2 SYGVQD (reference sequence).

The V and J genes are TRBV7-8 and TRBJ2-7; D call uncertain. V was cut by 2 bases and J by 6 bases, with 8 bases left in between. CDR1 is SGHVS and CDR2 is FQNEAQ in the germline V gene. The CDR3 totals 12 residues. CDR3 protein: CASSLTSREQYF. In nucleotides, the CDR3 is TGTGCCAGCAGCTTAACCAGCCGCGAGCAGTACTTC. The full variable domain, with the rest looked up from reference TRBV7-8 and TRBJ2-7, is GAGVSQSPRYKVAKRGQDVALRCDPISGHVSLFWYQQALGQGPEFLTYFQNEAQLDKSGLPSDRFFAERPEGSVSTLKIQRTQQEDSAVYLCASSLTSREQYFGPGTRLTVT.

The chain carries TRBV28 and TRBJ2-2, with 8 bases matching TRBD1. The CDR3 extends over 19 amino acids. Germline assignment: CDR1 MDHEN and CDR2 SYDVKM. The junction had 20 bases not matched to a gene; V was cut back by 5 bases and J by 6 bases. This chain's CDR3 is CASSPQRTGSLNTPGELFF. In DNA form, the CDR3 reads TGTGCCAGCAGTCCCCAAAGGACAGGGTCCCTGAACACCCCCGGGGAGCTGTTTTTT.

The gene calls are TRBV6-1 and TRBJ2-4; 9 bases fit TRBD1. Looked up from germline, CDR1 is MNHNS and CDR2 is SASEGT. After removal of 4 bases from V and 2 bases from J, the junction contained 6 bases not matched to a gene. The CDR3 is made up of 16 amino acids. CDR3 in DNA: TGTGCCAGCAGTGCCTTGGGACAGGGACCCAAAAACATTCAGTACTTC. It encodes CASSALGQGPKNIQYF.

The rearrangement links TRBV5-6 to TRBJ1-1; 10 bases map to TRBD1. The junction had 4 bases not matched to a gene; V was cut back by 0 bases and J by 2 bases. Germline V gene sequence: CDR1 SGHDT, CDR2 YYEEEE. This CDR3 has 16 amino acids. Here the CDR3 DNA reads TGTGCCAGCAGCTTGGGACAGGGGGCACGAAACACTGAAGCTTTCTTT. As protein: CASSLGQGARNTEAFF.